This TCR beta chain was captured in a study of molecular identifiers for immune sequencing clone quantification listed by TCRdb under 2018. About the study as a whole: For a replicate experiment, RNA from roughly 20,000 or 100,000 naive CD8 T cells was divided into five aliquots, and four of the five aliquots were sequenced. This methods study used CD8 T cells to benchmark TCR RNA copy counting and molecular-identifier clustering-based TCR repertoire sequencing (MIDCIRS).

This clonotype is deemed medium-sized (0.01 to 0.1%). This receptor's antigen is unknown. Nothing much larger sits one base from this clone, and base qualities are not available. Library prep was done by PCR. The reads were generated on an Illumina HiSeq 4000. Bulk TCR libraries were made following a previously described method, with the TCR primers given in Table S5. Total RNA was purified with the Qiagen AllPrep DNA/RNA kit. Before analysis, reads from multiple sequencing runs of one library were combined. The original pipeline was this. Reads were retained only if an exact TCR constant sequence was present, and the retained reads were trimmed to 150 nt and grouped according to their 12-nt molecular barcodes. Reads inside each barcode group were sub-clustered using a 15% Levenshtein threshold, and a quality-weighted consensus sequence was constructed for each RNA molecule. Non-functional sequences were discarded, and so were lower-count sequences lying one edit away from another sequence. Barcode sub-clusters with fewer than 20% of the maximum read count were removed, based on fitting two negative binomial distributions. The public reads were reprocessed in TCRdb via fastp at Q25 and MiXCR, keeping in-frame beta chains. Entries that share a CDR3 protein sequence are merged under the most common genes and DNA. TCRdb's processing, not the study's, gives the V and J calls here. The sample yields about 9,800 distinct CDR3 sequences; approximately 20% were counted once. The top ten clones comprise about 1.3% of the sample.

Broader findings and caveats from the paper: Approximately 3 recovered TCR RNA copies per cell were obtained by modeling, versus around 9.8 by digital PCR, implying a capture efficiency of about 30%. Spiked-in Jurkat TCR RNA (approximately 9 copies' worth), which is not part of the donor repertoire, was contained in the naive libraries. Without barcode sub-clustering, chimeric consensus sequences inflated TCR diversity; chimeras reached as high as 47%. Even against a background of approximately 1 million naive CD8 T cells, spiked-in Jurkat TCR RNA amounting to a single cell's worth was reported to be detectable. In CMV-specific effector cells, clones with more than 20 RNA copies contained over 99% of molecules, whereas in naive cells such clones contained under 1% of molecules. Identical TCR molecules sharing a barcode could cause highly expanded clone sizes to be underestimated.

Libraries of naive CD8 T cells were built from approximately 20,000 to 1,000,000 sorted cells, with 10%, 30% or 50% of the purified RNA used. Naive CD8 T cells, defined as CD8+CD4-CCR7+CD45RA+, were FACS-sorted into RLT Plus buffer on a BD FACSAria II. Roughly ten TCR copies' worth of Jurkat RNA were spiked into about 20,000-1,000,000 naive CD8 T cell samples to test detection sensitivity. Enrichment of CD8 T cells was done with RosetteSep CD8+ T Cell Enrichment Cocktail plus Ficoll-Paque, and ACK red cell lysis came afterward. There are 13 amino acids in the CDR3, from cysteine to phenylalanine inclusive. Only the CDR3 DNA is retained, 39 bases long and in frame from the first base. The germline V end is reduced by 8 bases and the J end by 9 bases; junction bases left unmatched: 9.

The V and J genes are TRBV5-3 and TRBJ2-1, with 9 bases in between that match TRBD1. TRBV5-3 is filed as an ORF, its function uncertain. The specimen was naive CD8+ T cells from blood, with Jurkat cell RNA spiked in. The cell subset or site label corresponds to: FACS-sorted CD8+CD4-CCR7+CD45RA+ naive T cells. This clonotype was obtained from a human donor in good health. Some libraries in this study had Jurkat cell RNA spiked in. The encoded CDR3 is CASSHRGRAEQFF. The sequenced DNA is TGTGCCAGCTCTCACAGGGGGCGGGCTGAGCAGTTCTTC.